The clone carrying this T cell receptor (beta chain) was counted between two and nine times. Its target is not known. Germline V lookup: CDR1 MDHEN, CDR2 SYDVKM. CDR3 length: 18 residues. V lost 6 bases and J lost 4; bases outside the gene matches: 18. The sample comes from a study of cytomegalovirus exposure and HLA in healthy donors. General study findings and limits: Exclusion as indistinguishable affected some V segments, including TRBV6-2 and TRBV6-3. Whilst most TCR sequences proved rare, a subset of public TCRs occurred across many donors.

The PCR was carried out with 60 Vbeta primers and 13 Jbeta primers. This table comes from immunoSEQ multiplex PCR, and its TCRdb copy is limited to in-frame clones, with some not included. The sample carries around 77,000 clones, 75% to 85% recorded once. The sample comprised PBMCs. This TCR derives from a man aged 40-50 years in good health and CMV-seronegative. The J gene is TRBJ1-1, the V gene TRBV28, with TRBD1 matching over 9 bases. CDR3 residues: CASRKLRDRVLVATEAFF. In DNA, the CDR3 is TGTGCCAGCAGGAAACTCCGGGACAGGGTTTTGGTTGCCACTGAAGCTTTCTTT.